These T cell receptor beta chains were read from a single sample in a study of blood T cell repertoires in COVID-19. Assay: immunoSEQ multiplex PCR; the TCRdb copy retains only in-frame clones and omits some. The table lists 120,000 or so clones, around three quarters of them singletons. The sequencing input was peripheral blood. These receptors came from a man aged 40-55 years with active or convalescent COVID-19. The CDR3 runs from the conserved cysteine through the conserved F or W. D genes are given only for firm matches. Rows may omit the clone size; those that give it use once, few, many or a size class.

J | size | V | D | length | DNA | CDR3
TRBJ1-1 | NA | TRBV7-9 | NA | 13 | TGTGCCAGCAGCTTAGCCGCGGATGGTGAAGCTTTCTTT | CASSLAADGEAFF
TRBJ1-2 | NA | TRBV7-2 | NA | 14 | TGTGCCAGCAGCTTAGGATCAGTGAACTATGGCTACACCTTC | CASSLGSVNYGYTF
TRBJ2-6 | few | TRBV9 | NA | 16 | TGTGCCAGCAGCGTAGGACTCAGCACTGGGGCCAACGTCCTGACTTTC | CASSVGLSTGANVLTF
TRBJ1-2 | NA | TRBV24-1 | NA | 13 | TGTGCCACCAGCCCCGGGACATTTTATGGCTACACCTTC | CATSPGTFYGYTF
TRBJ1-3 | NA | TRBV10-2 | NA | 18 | TGCGCCAGCAGTGAGATGGGCGTATCTGGAGGCTCTGGAAACACCATATATTTT | CASSEMGVSGGSGNTIYF
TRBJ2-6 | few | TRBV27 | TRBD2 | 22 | TGTGCCAGCAGTTTAAAAGGCGGGACTAGCGGGAGTATTTTCAAAGGGGCCAACGTCCTGACTTTC | CASSLKGGTSGSIFKGANVLTF
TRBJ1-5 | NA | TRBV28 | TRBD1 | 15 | TGTGCCAGCAGGGGAACAGGGGTAAGGGATCAGCCCCAGCATTTT | CASRGTGVRDQPQHF
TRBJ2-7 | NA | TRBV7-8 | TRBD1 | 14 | TGTGCCAGCAGCACCGGGACAGGGGTTAACGAGCAGTACTTC | CASSTGTGVNEQYF
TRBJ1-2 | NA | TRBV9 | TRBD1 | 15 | TGTGCCAGCAGCCCAGCCGGGACAGTGAACTATGGCTACACCTTC | CASSPAGTVNYGYTF
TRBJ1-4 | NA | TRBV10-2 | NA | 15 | TGCGCCAGCAGTGAAAGGCGGGGCGGGGATGAAAAACTGTTTTTT | CASSERRGGDEKLFF
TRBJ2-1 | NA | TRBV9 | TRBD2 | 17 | TGTGCCAGCAGCGTACAAGCTACTAGCGGGAGAGGGAATGAGCAGTTCTTC | CASSVQATSGRGNEQFF
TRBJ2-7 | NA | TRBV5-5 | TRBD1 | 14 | TGTGCCAGCAGCGTCCAGACAGGGGCCTACGAGCAGTACTTC | CASSVQTGAYEQYF
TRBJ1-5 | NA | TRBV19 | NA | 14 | TGTGCCAGTAGCGGCCAGACGGGGGTGTTGCCCCAGCATTTT | CASSGQTGVLPQHF
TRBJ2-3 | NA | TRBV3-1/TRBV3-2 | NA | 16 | TGTGCCAGCAGCCAAGATGTGGGGGCTAGCACAGATACGCAGTATTTT | CASSQDVGASTDTQYF
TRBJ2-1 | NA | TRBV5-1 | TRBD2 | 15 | TGCGCCAGCAGGGAGGGACTAGCGGGAGTTGATGAGCAGTTCTTC | CASREGLAGVDEQFF
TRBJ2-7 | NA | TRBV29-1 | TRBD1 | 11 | TGCAGCGCCGCGACAGGGAGCGAGCAGTACTTC | CSAATGSEQYF
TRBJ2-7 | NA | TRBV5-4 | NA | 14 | TGTGCCAGCACCGAAGCGGGTGGACATGGTGAGCAGTACTTC | CASTEAGGHGEQYF